Presented here are 12 T cell receptor beta chains from one specimen sequenced in a study of blood T cell repertoires in COVID-19. TCRdb's copy holds only in-frame clones and misses some; the assay was immunoSEQ multiplex PCR. The sample lists about 270,000 clones, 65% to 90% occurring once. Sample: peripheral blood. The receptors were gathered from a woman aged 55 to 70 with active or convalescent COVID-19.

The rearrangement joins TRBV11-2 to TRBJ1-4, with D possibly being TRBD1 (5 bases). This CDR3 is 15 amino acids long. Germline-derived CDR1 and CDR2 are SGHAT and FQNNGV. Trimming took 1 base from V and 8 from J, leaving 14 bases between them. CDR3 sequence (DNA): TGTGCCAGCAGCTTAGGTGGGGGGGGTCGGGAAAAACTGTTTTTT. Translating gives CASSLGGGGREKLFF.

V is TRBV30 and J is TRBJ1-1; D is perhaps TRBD1 (6 bases). The CDR3 is 17 amino acids. Germline CDR1 reads GTSNPN; CDR2 reads SVGIG (reference sequence). Trimming left V 2 bases short and J 2 bases short, with 21 bases between. DNA for the CDR3: TGTGCCTGGAGTAAGGTCAGGATGGACAGCCTAAACACTGAAGCTTTCTTT. This encodes CAWSKVRMDSLNTEAFF.

V gene TRBV7-2 combines with J gene TRBJ1-1; 7 bases are a match to TRBD1. Per the germline V gene, CDR1 is SGHTA and CDR2 is FQGNSA. J was trimmed by 3 bases and V by 5 bases; bases with no gene match: 9. The CDR3 length is 15 residues. Here the CDR3 DNA reads TGTGCCAGCAGCGACCTTGGAGGGGGCTACACTGAAGCTTTCTTT. Its translation: CASSDLGGGYTEAFF. The full variable domain, in which reference TRBV7-2 and TRBJ1-1 provide the parts outside the CDR3, is GAGVSQSPSNKVTEKGKDVELRCDPISGHTALYWYRQSLGQGLEFLIYFQGNSAPDKSGLPSDRFSAERTGGSVSTLTIQRTQQEDSAVYLCASSDLGGGYTEAFFGQGTRLTVV.

This clone was observed a handful of times. This sequence joins TRBV27 and TRBJ1-4; D not resolved. The CDR3 runs 14 residues. Germline CDR1 is MNHEY and CDR2 is SMNVEV (reference sequence). The V gene lost 5 bases and the J gene lost 0 bases, with 7 bases spanning the gap. The CDR3 reads CASSRVPTNEKLFF. The CDR3 DNA reads TGTGCCAGCAGTCGGGTCCCAACTAATGAAAAACTGTTTTTT.

The chain recombines TRBV11-1 with TRBJ1-2, with D tentatively TRBD1 (5 bases). CDR3 length: 14 amino acids. V lost 1 base and J 6 bases, leaving 12 bases between the germline ends. Germline loops: CDR1 SGHAT, CDR2 FQDESV (reference sequence). The DNA of the CDR3 is TGTGCCAGCAGCTTAGTCTCGGGCAGGGATGGCTACACCTTC. Translating it yields CASSLVSGRDGYTF. The complete variable domain, with remaining parts taken from reference TRBV11-1 and TRBJ1-2, reads EAEVAQSPRYKITEKSQAVAFWCDPISGHATLYWYRQILGQGPELLVQFQDESVVDDSQLPKDRFSAERLKGVDSTLKIQPAELGDSAMYLCASSLVSGRDGYTFGSGTRLTVV.

J is TRBJ1-4 and V is TRBV7-2, with 11 bases that match TRBD1. Germline loops: CDR1 SGHTA, CDR2 FQGNSA. V shed 5 bases, J shed 2 bases, and the junction held 7 bases outside the gene matches. The CDR3 spans 17 residues. Written as DNA, the CDR3 is TGTGCCAGCAGCCTTAGGGGGACAGGGGGGACTAATGAAAAACTGTTTTTT. It codes for CASSLRGTGGTNEKLFF.

This sequence joins TRBV3-1 (or the pseudogene TRBV3-2) and TRBJ2-7; 9 bases map to TRBD1. CDR1 is LGHDT and CDR2 is YNNKEL in the germline V gene (reference sequence). The CDR3 is made up of 15 amino acids. V was clipped by 0 bases and J by 6 bases; unmatched bases: 6. CDR3 loop: CASSQDVQGAGEQYF. The DNA of the CDR3 is TGTGCCAGCAGCCAAGATGTACAGGGGGCGGGCGAGCAGTACTTC.

The chain couples TRBV19 to TRBJ2-5; the D gene is possibly TRBD1 (5 bases). CDR1 and CDR2 (germline): LNHDA, SQIVND (reference sequence). The CDR3 runs 13 residues. V lost 6 bases and J lost 8, with 16 bases in between. The CDR3 DNA follows: TGTGCCAGTAGCACAACAGGAACTCGTACCCAGTACTTC. It is translated as CASSTTGTRTQYF.

The chain joins TRBV28 to TRBJ2-7; 9 nucleotides align to TRBD1. Per the germline V gene, CDR1 is MDHEN and CDR2 is SYDVKM. The J segment lost 2 bases and the V segment lost 8 bases, leaving 4 bases of the junction unmatched. This CDR3 contains 13 residues. In DNA form, the CDR3 reads TGTGCCAGCCTAAGACAGGGGGCCTACGAGCAGTACTTC. Translation gives CASLRQGAYEQYF.

The CDR3 DNA reads TGTGCCAGCAGCCCACAGGGGGCTGGTGGCTACACCTTC. Translation: CASSPQGAGGYTF. This chain links TRBV2 with TRBJ1-2, with 9 bases aligning to TRBD1. J gave up 7 bases and V 6 bases, and 6 bases lay outside the gene matches. CDR1 and CDR2 (germline): SNHLY, FYNNEI. The CDR3 sequence is 13 residues long.

This clone was detected only once. J is TRBJ1-1 and V is TRBV13; no clear D gene. Trimming pared 2 bases from V and 5 bases from J, leaving 9 bases between. The CDR3 consists of 13 residues. The germline V gene has CDR1 PRHDT and CDR2 FYEKMQ (reference sequence). CDR3: CASSLTAGTEAFF. CDR3 DNA: TGTGCCAGCAGCTTAACCGCAGGTACTGAAGCTTTCTTT.

The sample holds a few counts of this clone. The V and J genes are TRBV19 and TRBJ1-5; D is undetermined. V gave up 10 bases and J gave up 2 bases, with 18 bases separating them. Germline CDR1 is LNHDA and CDR2 is SQIVND (reference sequence). This CDR3 contains 15 residues. For the CDR3, the DNA is TGTGCCACCGCCGTCGCGTGGGCCGGCAATCAGCCCCAGCATTTT. Its protein is CATAVAWAGNQPQHF.